This entry describes one T cell receptor beta chain. The target antigen is unknown. Sequencing was performed with immunoSEQ multiplex PCR; in TCRdb, only in-frame clones are kept and a portion is missing. Of approximately 200,000 clones in the sample, 75% to 85% were seen once. This specimen belongs to a study of cytomegalovirus exposure and HLA in healthy donors. Germline V gene lookup returns CDR1 GTSNPN and CDR2 SVGIG (reference sequence). The CDR3 sequence is 14 residues long. V lost 7 bases and J lost 10; bases outside the gene matches: 16. Regarding the study as a whole: Testing in vitro showed a few CMV-associated chains specific for CMV antigens.

The source of this sequence is a woman aged 25 to 39 in good health and CMV-seropositive. Sequenced: PBMCs. The V and J genes are TRBV30 and TRBJ2-1; 7 positions agree with TRBD2. In DNA, the CDR3 is TGTGCCTACACAGGTTCGACTAGCAGCTACGAGCAGTTCTTC. Its protein product is CAYTGSTSSYEQFF.